Listed below are T cell receptor beta chains from one sample, sequenced in a study of cytomegalovirus exposure and HLA in healthy donors. The data were produced by immunoSEQ multiplex PCR, yet TCRdb's version contains in-frame clones alone and is incomplete. The sample shows roughly 57,000 clones, 93% of them seen only once. The sample was PBMCs. The source is a woman between 18 and 29 years old in good health and CMV-seropositive. Each CDR3 is given with its conserved first and last residue. D genes are given only for firm matches. Only part of the rows carry a size: once, few, many, or a class if the clone is expanded.

clone size	CDR3 length	V gene	D gene	J gene	CDR3 DNA	CDR3 protein
NA	15	TRBV6-1	NA	TRBJ2-7	TGTGCCAGCAGTGAAGGGACAGTCCCTTCCTACGAGCAGTACTTC	CASSEGTVPSYEQYF
NA	15	TRBV6-5	TRBD1	TRBJ2-7	TGTGCCAGCAGCCGCCCGGGACAGGCCTCCTACGAGCAGTACTTC	CASSRPGQASYEQYF
NA	13	TRBV15	NA	TRBJ1-3	TGTGCCACCAGCAGAGAGGCAGGAAACACCATATATTTT	CATSREAGNTIYF
NA	15	TRBV6-5	NA	TRBJ2-5	TGTGCCAGCAGTTACTCCGCCGACAGACATGAGACCCAGTACTTC	CASSYSADRHETQYF
NA	14	TRBV5-4	NA	TRBJ1-3	TGTGCCAGCACCGATGCGGGTCATGGAAACACCATATATTTT	CASTDAGHGNTIYF
NA	16	TRBV19	TRBD1	TRBJ1-5	TGTGCCACCGGGACAGGGGGTGGAATCGGCAATCAGCCCCAGCATTTT	CATGTGGGIGNQPQHF
NA	15	TRBV29-1	TRBD2	TRBJ2-5	TGCAGCGTTAAGACCCCGACTAGCGGGGAAGAGACCCAGTACTTC	CSVKTPTSGEETQYF
NA	13	TRBV7-2	TRBD1	TRBJ1-2	TGTGCCAGCAGCTTAGCGGGGGGACAGGGCTACACCTTC	CASSLAGGQGYTF
NA	14	TRBV2	NA	TRBJ2-4	TGTGCCAGCAGACCAAAGTCGGGGGAGGACATTCAGTACTTC	CASRPKSGEDIQYF
NA	16	TRBV5-1	NA	TRBJ2-7	TGCGCCAGCAGCCAGGAGGGCGGGGTCCCCTCCTACGAGCAGTACTTC	CASSQEGGVPSYEQYF
NA	13	TRBV10-3	NA	TRBJ2-7	TGTGCCATCCAGGCAGGGGGGACCTACGAGCAGTACTTC	CAIQAGGTYEQYF
NA	15	TRBV28	TRBD1	TRBJ2-7	TGTGCCAGCAGTGCTTGGACAGGTAACTCCTACGAGCAGTACTTC	CASSAWTGNSYEQYF
NA	14	TRBV27	TRBD1	TRBJ1-1	TGTGCCAGCAGTTCTCGGGACAGGGGTGCTGAAGCTTTCTTT	CASSSRDRGAEAFF
once	14	TRBV2	TRBD1	TRBJ1-1	TGTGCCAGCAGGATCGGGACAGGGGATACTGAAGCTTTCTTT	CASRIGTGDTEAFF
NA	14	TRBV4-1	TRBD1	TRBJ1-4	TGCGCCAGCAGCCAAGTGGTAAGGGGGCGGAAACTGTTTTTT	CASSQVVRGRKLFF
NA	15	TRBV13	NA	TRBJ2-7	TGTGCCAGCAGCTTAGGGCGGCGGGGTACCTACGAGCAGTACTTC	CASSLGRRGTYEQYF
NA	15	TRBV4-1	TRBD2	TRBJ2-5	TGCGCCAGCAGCCAAACTAGCGGGGGCATGGAGACCCAGTACTTC	CASSQTSGGMETQYF
NA	14	TRBV9	TRBD1	TRBJ1-2	TGTGCCAGCAGCGCTGCCCCAGGGGGCCATGGCTACACCTTC	CASSAAPGGHGYTF
NA	15	TRBV7-2	NA	TRBJ2-7	TGTGCCAGCAGCCCTAGAAGGCCTGGCTCCTACGAGCAGTACTTC	CASSPRRPGSYEQYF
NA	17	TRBV4-3	NA	TRBJ1-2	TGCGCCAGCAGCCAAGAAAAAACCCATCGAGGGAACTATGGCTACACCTTC	CASSQEKTHRGNYGYTF
NA	15	TRBV19	TRBD2	TRBJ2-3	TGTGCCAGTAGTAGTAGCGGGGGGCGGGCAGATACGCAGTATTTT	CASSSSGGRADTQYF
NA	11	TRBV5-4	NA	TRBJ2-1	TGTGCCAGCAGCTCCATTAATGAGCAGTTCTTC	CASSSINEQFF
NA	15	TRBV27	NA	TRBJ1-5	TGTGCCAGCACCTTACGGGGTACCGGCAATCAGCCCCAGCATTTT	CASTLRGTGNQPQHF
NA	15	TRBV13	NA	TRBJ1-2	TGTGCCAGCAGCTTAGCCGGGGGAGGGCTTGATGGCTACACCTTC	CASSLAGGGLDGYTF
NA	15	TRBV11-2	NA	TRBJ1-2	TGTGCCAGCAGCTTGCAGGGAACTACCAGCTATGGCTACACCTTC	CASSLQGTTSYGYTF
NA	15	TRBV28	NA	TRBJ1-1	TGTGCCAGCAGTTTTAATTGGCGGGTGAACACTGAAGCTTTCTTT	CASSFNWRVNTEAFF
NA	15	TRBV19	NA	TRBJ1-4	TGTGCCAGTAGTGGAATGAGAGGTTCCAATGAAAAACTGTTTTTT	CASSGMRGSNEKLFF
NA	14	TRBV4-1	NA	TRBJ1-2	TGCGCCAGCAGCCAAGATCCCAGGGGCTATGGCTACACCTTC	CASSQDPRGYGYTF